Shown below are 7 T cell receptor beta chains from a single sample sequenced in a study of T cells in women clearing cervical HPV infection. Repertoires were generated with immunoSEQ multiplex PCR, while TCRdb's copy carries only in-frame clones and drops some. This table lists 31,000 or so clones. Sequenced: blood buffy coat. These receptors came from a woman between 18 and 70 years old with a cervical HPV16 infection that either progressed to CIN3+ or cleared (not recorded which).

Turning to this clone: The read ends 3 residues before the CDR3 terminus; that terminus is restored from the germline J gene. V usage is TRBV2 and J usage is TRBJ1-5; TRBD1 matches at 7 bases. The CDR3 loop spans 16 amino acids. From germline, CDR1 is SNHLY and CDR2 FYNNEI. Germline trimming cut 4 bases from V and 6 bases from J; bases unmatched to any gene: 12. The sequenced part of the CDR3 DNA is TGTGCCAGCAGTGGCCGGGACAGTCCTCATGGTCAGCCC. Its protein is CASSGRDSPHGQP. The complete CDR3 sequence is CASSGRDSPHGQPQHF.

A note on this clone: Coverage ceases 3 residues before the CDR3 finishes, and the germline J gene fills in the end. The chain links TRBV6-2 or TRBV6-3 to TRBJ2-2; 8 bases match TRBD1. Germline-derived CDR1 and CDR2 are MNHEY and SVGEGT. The length of the CDR3 is 16 residues. After removal of 6 bases from V and 2 bases from J, the junction contained 8 bases not matched to a gene. The CDR3 DNA, read in part, is TGTGCCAGCAGCTCTGACAGGGGCGACAACACCGGGGAG. It codes for CASSSDRGDNTGE. The entire CDR3 sequence reads CASSSDRGDNTGELFF.

About this clone itself: Coverage ceases 3 residues before the CDR3 finishes, and the germline J gene fills in the end. This rearrangement joins TRBV30 to TRBJ1-2; D not resolved. Germline assignment: CDR1 GTSNPN and CDR2 SVGIG (reference sequence). Trimming shortened V by 0 bases and J by 7 bases, and 15 bases separated the two germline ends. The CDR3 sequence is 14 residues long. CDR3: CAWSVTEFTGGYTF. The covered CDR3 bases are TGTGCCTGGAGTGTTACTGAATTTACTGGTGGC. Full variable domain (missing parts from reference TRBV30 and TRBJ1-2): SQTIHQWPATLVQPVGSPLSLECTVEGTSNPNLYWYRQAAGRGLQLLFYSVGIGQISSEVPQNLSASRPQDRQFILSSKKLLLSDSGFYLCAWSVTEFTGGYTFGSGTRLTVV.

On this clone itself: From the germline J gene comes the end of the CDR3, since the read stops 3 residues before it. This rearrangement joins TRBV5-3 to TRBJ2-6; D possibly matches TRBD1 or TRBD2 (5 bases each). TRBV5-3 is placed among ORFs of uncertain function. The V end was cut by 7 bases, the J end by 4 bases, with 30 bases between. CDR3 size: 20 residues. CDR3 region: CARSTNWGQRAQEGANVLTF. Incomplete CDR3 DNA: TGTGCCAGATCCACTAACTGGGGCCAGAGGGCCCAGGAAGGGGCCAACGTC.

As regards this clone: The read falls 3 residues short of the CDR3 end, and the missing part is taken from the germline J gene. The V call is TRBV7-9, the J call TRBJ2-4; D might be TRBD2 (5 bases). Trimming removed 5 bases at V and 0 bases at J, with 8 bases between. The CDR3 spans 14 residues. CDR1 is SEHNR, CDR2 FQNEAQ, per germline (reference sequence). The part of the CDR3 DNA that was read is TGTGCCAGCAGCCAGCGGCTAGCCAAAAACATT. This gives the protein CASSQRLAKNI. The whole CDR3 sequence reads CASSQRLAKNIQYF.

With respect to this clone: The sequenced fragment ends 3 residues before the CDR3 boundary, so the rest is inferred from the germline J gene. This rearrangement joins TRBV20-1 to TRBJ1-1; D unclear. Germline-derived CDR1 and CDR2 are DFQATT and SNEGSKA (reference sequence). CDR3 length: 13 amino acids. The V and J ends lost 5 bases and 4 bases respectively, with 14 bases between them. Partial CDR3 DNA: TGCAGTGCTCGTTCGGGTGCTGGCACTGAA. Its translation is CSARSGAGTE. The whole CDR3 reads CSARSGAGTEAFF.

Worth noting for this clone: The read ends 3 residues early relative to the CDR3; the germline J gene fills the gap. The genes are TRBV7-2 and TRBJ1-4, with D perhaps matching TRBD1 (5 bases). This CDR3 has 13 amino acids. Per the germline V gene, CDR1 is SGHTA and CDR2 is FQGNSA. Trimming took 5 bases from V and 7 from J, leaving 11 bases between them. The CDR3 region is CASSEQDLEKLFF. The CDR3 bases that were read are TGTGCCAGCAGCGAACAGGATCTTGAAAAA. The variable domain in full, with the rest retrieved from reference TRBV7-2 and TRBJ1-4, is GAGVSQSPSNKVTEKGKDVELRCDPISGHTALYWYRQSLGQGLEFLIYFQGNSAPDKSGLPSDRFSAERTGGSVSTLTIQRTQQEDSAVYLCASSEQDLEKLFFGSGTQLSVL.